The rows below give T cell receptor beta chains drawn from one sample of a study of identical twins. TCRdb reanalysed the 5' RACE reads using MiXCR and keeps one entry per CDR3 protein. This table has over 500,000 distinct CDR3 sequences, around 20% appearing once. A further study also used this sample, focusing on T cells expressing NK-cell markers.

The sample was CD4+ T cells sorted from blood. These receptors were taken from a young woman in good health. Each CDR3 is given without its conserved first and last residue. Each record gives: D gene, J gene, clone size, V gene, CDR3 protein. The D gene is left open where the match is weak. Clone size is shown for a subset of rows, as once, few, many or a class of expanded clone.

- TRBJ2-5 - TRBV7-8 ASSLGTIETQY
- TRBJ2-4 - TRBV20-1 SAGTGSLGTIQY
- TRBJ2-1 few TRBV5-1 ASSLGTFYNEQF
- TRBJ2-3 - TRBV5-1 ASSPLPGGRSTDTQY
TRBD2 TRBJ2-3 many TRBV10-2 ASSGGESGTDTQY
- TRBJ2-5 - TRBV11-2 ASSSSGVGETQY
TRBD2 TRBJ2-1 - TRBV5-1 ASSGVGSGVYYNEQF
- TRBJ1-1 few TRBV20-1 SAPKDGNTEAF
TRBD1 TRBJ1-2 few TRBV7-2 ASSTGTDSGYGYT
TRBD1 TRBJ1-1 - TRBV5-6 ASSLVSSRGQPNTEAF
- TRBJ2-5 - TRBV7-9 ASTPKGDQETQY
- TRBJ1-2 few TRBV12-3/TRBV12-4 ASSTEGAGYT
TRBD2 TRBJ2-7 - TRBV6-1 ASSVAAGTHYEQY
- TRBJ2-3 few TRBV10-3 AISESGIGTDTQY
- TRBJ2-1 few TRBV5-6 ASSLIQGRSSYNEQF
TRBD1 TRBJ2-7 many TRBV12-3/TRBV12-4 ASSPQGTGLYEQY
TRBD2 TRBJ2-2 - TRBV5-5 ASSRGTSGTARELF
- TRBJ2-3 many TRBV29-1 SVAGTDTQY
- TRBJ1-1 few TRBV5-1 ASSFLGGTEAF
TRBD1 TRBJ1-6 - TRBV20-1 SAIAGTGRNSPLH
- TRBJ2-7 few TRBV12-3/TRBV12-4 ASTYSKGEQY
- TRBJ2-7 many TRBV12-3/TRBV12-4 ASSLYLYEQY
TRBD2 TRBJ2-6 - TRBV19 ASMGLAQRSGANVLT
TRBD2 TRBJ2-2 - TRBV11-2 ASSLRTSGSIIKAGELF
- TRBJ1-1 few TRBV29-1 SPRGPYRAF
- TRBJ2-3 - TRBV20-1 SARWATTDTQY
- TRBJ2-3 few TRBV6-1 AIHSWDTDTQY
TRBD2 TRBJ2-3 few TRBV10-3 AISIQMGGNTDTQY
TRBD1 TRBJ2-7 - TRBV9 ASSPHSGTGANEQY
- TRBJ2-3 - TRBV7-6 ASSSLRGRLLRTDTQY
TRBD2 TRBJ2-3 - TRBV7-2 ASSSGLAESTDTQY
- TRBJ2-3 - TRBV7-9 ASSPKGSTDTQY
- TRBJ2-1 - TRBV5-1 ASSLESPRTSYNEQF
TRBD1 TRBJ2-2 few TRBV12-3/TRBV12-4 ASSQDRGAGELF
- TRBJ2-1 few TRBV3-1 ASSQGGRGDEQF
- TRBJ2-1 - TRBV20-1 GTFSYNEQF
- TRBJ2-1 - TRBV10-3 AISGSNYYNEQF
- TRBJ2-5 - TRBV4-1 ASSQDPGQSAETQY
- TRBJ2-1 few TRBV6-5 ASSYIREGSYNEQF
TRBD2 TRBJ2-1 - TRBV20-1 SARYASGTSYNEQF
- TRBJ2-1 - TRBV5-1 ASSFSRANNEQF
TRBD1 TRBJ1-2 - TRBV5-1 ASSLRTGGRYGYT
TRBD2 TRBJ2-3 - TRBV29-1 SVTSTSGSPTDTQY
TRBD2 TRBJ2-3 - TRBV20-1 SARDPSGTSTDTQY
- TRBJ1-2 many TRBV12-3/TRBV12-4 ASSAGYGYT
- TRBJ2-1 few TRBV3-1 ASSPTGGLKQF
- TRBJ1-4 few TRBV12-3/TRBV12-4 ASTLLGFQKLF
- TRBJ2-1 - TRBV10-1 ASSDLTHLNEQF
- TRBJ2-1 - TRBV20-1 SAGKWSGYNEQF
TRBD2 TRBJ2-1 - TRBV7-2 ASTQAGGHNEQF
- TRBJ1-6 few TRBV4-2 ASSRVGASNSPLH
- TRBJ2-7 - TRBV5-1 ASSFQGSPEQY